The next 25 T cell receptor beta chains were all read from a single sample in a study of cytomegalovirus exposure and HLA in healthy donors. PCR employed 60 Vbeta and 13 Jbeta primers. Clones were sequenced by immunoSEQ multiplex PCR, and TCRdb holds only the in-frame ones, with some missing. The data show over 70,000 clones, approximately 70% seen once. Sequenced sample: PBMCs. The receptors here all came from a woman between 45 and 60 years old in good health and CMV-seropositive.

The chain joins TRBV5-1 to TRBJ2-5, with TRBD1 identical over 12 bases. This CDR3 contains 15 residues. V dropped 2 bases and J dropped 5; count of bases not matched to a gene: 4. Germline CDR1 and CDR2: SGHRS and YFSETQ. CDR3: CASSFGTGGRETQYF. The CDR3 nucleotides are TGCGCCAGCAGCTTTGGGACAGGGGGCCGGGAGACCCAGTACTTC.

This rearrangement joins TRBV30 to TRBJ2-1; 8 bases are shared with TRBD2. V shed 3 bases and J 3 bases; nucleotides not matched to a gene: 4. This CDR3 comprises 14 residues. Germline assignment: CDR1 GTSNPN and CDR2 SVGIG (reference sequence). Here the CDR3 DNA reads TGTGCCTGGAGAGGCGGGGGGAACTACAATGAGCAGTTCTTC. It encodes CAWRGGGNYNEQFF.

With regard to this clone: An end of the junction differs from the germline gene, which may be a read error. The CDR3 is CSSSSGQARNYEQYF. DNA for the CDR3: TGTTCCAGCAGCTCTGGACAGGCGCGGAACTACGAGCAGTACTTC. V usage is TRBV7-9 and J usage is TRBJ2-7; 7 bases match TRBD1. This CDR3 is 15 amino acids long. CDR1 is SEHNR and CDR2 is FQNEAQ in the germline V gene (reference sequence).

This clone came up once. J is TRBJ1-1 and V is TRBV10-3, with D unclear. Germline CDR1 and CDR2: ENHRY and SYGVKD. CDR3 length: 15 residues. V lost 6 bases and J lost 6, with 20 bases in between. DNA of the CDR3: TGTGCCATCAGCAACGTAGGAACCGGGATCTCTGAAGCTTTCTTT. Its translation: CAISNVGTGISEAFF.

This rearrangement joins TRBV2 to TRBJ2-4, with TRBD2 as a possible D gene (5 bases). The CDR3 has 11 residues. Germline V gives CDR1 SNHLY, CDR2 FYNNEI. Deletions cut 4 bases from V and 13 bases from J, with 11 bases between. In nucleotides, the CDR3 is TGTGCCAGCAGTGGGGAATGGGAGCAGTACTTC. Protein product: CASSGEWEQYF.

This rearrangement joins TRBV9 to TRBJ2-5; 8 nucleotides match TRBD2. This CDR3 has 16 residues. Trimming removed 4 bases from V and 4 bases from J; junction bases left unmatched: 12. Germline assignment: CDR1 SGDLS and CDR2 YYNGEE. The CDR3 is CASSPMGSGAGETQYF. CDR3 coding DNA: TGTGCCAGCAGCCCCATGGGTAGCGGGGCCGGAGAGACCCAGTACTTC. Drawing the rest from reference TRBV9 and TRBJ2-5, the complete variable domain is DSGVTQTPKHLITATGQRVTLRCSPRSGDLSVYWYQQSLDQGLQFLIQYYNGEERAKGNILERFSAQQFPDLHSELNLSSLELGDSALYFCASSPMGSGAGETQYFGPGTRLLVL.

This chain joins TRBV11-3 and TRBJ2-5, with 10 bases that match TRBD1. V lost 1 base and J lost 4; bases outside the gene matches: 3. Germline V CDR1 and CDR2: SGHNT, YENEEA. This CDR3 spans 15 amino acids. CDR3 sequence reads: CASSLGQGASETQYF. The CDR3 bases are TGTGCCAGCAGCTTAGGACAGGGGGCGTCAGAGACCCAGTACTTC.

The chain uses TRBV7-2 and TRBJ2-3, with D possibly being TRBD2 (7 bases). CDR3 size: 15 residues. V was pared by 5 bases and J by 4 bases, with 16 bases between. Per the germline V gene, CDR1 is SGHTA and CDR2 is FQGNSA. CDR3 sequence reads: CASSRVQGGADTQYF. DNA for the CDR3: TGTGCCAGCAGCCGAGTTCAAGGGGGGGCAGATACGCAGTATTTT.

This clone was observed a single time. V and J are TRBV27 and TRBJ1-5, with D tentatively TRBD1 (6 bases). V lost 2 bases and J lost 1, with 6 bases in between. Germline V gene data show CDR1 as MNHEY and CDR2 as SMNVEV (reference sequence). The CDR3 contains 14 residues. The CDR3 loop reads CASSLGQSNQPQHF. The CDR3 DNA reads TGTGCCAGCAGTTTAGGACAGAGCAATCAGCCCCAGCATTTT.

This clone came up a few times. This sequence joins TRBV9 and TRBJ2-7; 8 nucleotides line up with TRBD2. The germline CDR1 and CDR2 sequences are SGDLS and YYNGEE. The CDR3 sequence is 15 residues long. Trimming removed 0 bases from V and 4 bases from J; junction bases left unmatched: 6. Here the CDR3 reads CASSVGGTSQYEQYF. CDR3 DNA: TGTGCCAGCAGCGTAGGGGGGACTAGTCAGTACGAGCAGTACTTC.

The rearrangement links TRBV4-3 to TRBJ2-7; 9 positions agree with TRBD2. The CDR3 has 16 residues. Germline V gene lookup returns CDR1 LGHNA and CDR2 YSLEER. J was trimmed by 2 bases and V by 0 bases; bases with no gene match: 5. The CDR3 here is CASSQEASGETYEQYF. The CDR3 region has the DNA TGCGCCAGCAGCCAAGAAGCTAGCGGGGAGACCTACGAGCAGTACTTC.

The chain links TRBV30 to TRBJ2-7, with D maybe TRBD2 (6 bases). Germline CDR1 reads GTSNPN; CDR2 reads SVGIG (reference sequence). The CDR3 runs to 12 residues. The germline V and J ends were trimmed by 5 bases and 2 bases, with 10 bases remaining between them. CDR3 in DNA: TGTGCCTGGGGAGGGAGTCCCTACGAGCAGTACTTC. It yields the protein CAWGGSPYEQYF. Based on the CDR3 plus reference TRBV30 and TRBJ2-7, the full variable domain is SQTIHQWPATLVQPVGSPLSLECTVEGTSNPNLYWYRQAAGRGLQLLFYSVGIGQISSEVPQNLSASRPQDRQFILSSKKLLLSDSGFYLCAWGGSPYEQYFGPGTRLTVT.

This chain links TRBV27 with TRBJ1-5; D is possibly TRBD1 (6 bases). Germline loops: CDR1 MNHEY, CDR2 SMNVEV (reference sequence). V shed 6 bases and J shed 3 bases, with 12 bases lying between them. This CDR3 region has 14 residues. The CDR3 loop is CASSRDRYNQPQHF. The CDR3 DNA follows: TGTGCCAGCAGCCGAGACAGGTACAATCAGCCCCAGCATTTT.

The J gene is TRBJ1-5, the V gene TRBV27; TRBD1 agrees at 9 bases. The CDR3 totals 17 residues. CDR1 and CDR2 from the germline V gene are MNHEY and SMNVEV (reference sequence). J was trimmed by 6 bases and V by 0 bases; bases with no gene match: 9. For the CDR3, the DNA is TGTGCCAGCAGTTTATCCAGGACAGGGGTTGTAAGTCAGCCCCAGCATTTT. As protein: CASSLSRTGVVSQPQHF.

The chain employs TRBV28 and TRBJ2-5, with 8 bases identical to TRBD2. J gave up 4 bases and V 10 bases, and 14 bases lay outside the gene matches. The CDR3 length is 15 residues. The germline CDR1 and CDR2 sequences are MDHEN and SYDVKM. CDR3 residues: CATLPAGGRGETQYF. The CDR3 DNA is TGTGCCACCCTCCCGGCGGGGGGCCGGGGAGAGACCCAGTACTTC.

Written as DNA, the CDR3 is TGCGCCAGCAGGTATAATCCGGGGGGGCAATACGAGCAGTACTTC. Amino acid sequence: CASRYNPGGQYEQYF. The genes are TRBV5-1 and TRBJ2-7; 8 bases match TRBD2. The germline V gene has CDR1 SGHRS and CDR2 YFSETQ. V trimming: 5 bases; J trimming: 4 bases; junction bases outside the gene matches: 11. The CDR3 consists of 15 residues.

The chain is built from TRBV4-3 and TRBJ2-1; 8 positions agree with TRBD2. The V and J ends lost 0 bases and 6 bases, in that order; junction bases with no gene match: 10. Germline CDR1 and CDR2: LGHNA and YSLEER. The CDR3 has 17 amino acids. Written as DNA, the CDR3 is TGCGCCAGCAGCCAAGATTTAGGGCAGGGGACTAGCAATGAGCAGTTCTTC. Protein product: CASSQDLGQGTSNEQFF.

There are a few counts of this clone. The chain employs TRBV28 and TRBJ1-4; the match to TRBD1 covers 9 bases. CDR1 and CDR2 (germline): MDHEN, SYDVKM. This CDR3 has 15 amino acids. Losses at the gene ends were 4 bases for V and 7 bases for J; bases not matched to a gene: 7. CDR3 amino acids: CASSSAGTGIEKLFF. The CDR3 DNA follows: TGTGCCAGCAGTTCTGCCGGGACAGGGATTGAAAAACTGTTTTTT.

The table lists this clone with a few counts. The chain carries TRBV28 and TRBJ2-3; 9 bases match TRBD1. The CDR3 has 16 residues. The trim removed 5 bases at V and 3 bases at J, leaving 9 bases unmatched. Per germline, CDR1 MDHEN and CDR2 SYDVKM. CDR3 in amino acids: CASSTPTGGETDTQYF. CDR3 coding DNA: TGTGCCAGCAGTACTCCGACAGGGGGTGAGACAGATACGCAGTATTTT.

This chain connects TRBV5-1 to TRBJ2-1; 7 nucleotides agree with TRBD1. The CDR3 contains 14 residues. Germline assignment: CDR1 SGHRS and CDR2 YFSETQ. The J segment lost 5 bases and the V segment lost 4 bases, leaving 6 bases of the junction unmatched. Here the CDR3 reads CASSPGQADNEQFF. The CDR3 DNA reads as TGCGCCAGCAGCCCTGGACAGGCCGACAATGAGCAGTTCTTC. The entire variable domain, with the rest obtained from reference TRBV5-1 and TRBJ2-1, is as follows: KAGVTQTPRYLIKTRGQQVTLSCSPISGHRSVSWYQQTPGQGLQFLFEYFSETQRNKGNFPGRFSGRQFSNSRSEMNVSTLELGDSALYLCASSPGQADNEQFFGPGTRLTVL.

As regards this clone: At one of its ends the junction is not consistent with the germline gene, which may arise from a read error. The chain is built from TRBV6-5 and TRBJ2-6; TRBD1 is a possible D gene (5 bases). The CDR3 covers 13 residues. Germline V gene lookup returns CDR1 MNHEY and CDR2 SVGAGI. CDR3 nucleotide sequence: TGTGCCAGCAGGGTCTCTGGGGCCAACGTCCTGACCTTC. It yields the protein CASRVSGANVLTF.

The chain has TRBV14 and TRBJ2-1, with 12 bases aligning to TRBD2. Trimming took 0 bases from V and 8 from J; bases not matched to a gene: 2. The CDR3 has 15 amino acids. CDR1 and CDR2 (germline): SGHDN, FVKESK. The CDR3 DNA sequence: TGTGCCAGCAGCCAAGATACTAGCGGGGGGTATGAGCAGTTCTTC. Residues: CASSQDTSGGYEQFF.

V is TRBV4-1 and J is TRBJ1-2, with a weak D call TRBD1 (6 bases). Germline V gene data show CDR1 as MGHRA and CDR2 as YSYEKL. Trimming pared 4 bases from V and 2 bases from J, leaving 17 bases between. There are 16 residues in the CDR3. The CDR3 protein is CASSLRNDRSNYGYTF. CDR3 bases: TGCGCCAGCAGCCTCCGAAACGACAGGTCGAACTATGGCTACACCTTC.

This CDR3 is CASRTGGNNSPLHF. The CDR3 bases are TGTGCCAGCCGGACAGGGGGTAATAATTCACCCCTCCACTTT. V gene TRBV28 combines with J gene TRBJ1-6, with 10 bases identical to TRBD1. This CDR3 has 14 residues. CDR1 is MDHEN and CDR2 is SYDVKM in the germline V gene. V trimming: 8 bases; J trimming: 5 bases; junction bases outside the gene matches: 3.

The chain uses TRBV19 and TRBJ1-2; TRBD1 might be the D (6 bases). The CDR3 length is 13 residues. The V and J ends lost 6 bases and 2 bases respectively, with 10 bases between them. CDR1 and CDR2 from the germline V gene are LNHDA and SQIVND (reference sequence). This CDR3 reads CASRSTGNYGYTF. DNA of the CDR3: TGTGCCAGTAGATCAACAGGGAACTATGGCTACACCTTC.